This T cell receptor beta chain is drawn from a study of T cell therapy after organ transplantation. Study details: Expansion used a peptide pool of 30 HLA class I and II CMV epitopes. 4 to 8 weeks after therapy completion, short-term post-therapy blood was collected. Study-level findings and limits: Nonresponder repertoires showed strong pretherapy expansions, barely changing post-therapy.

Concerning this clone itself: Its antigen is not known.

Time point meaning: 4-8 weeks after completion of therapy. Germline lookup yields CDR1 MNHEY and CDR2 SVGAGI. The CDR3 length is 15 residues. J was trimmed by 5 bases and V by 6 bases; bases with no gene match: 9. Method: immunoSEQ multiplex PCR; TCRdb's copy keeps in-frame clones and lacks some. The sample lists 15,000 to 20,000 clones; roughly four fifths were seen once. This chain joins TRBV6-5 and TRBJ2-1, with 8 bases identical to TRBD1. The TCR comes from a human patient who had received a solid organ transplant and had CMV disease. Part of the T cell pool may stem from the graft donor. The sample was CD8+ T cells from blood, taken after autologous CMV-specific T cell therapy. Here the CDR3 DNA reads TGTGCCAGCAGAAGATCCGGGACAGGAAACAATGAGCAGTTCTTC. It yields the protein CASRRSGTGNNEQFF.